The 17 T cell receptor beta chains below were found in one sample sequenced in a study of graft-versus-host responses after intestinal transplantation. Assay used: immunoSEQ multiplex PCR; TCRdb lists only in-frame clones, some missing. The sample consists of fewer than 11,000 clones, over 90% of them appearing once. The input for sequencing was PBMCs, taken roughly 45 days after intestinal transplantation. The receptor set was obtained from a human patient who received an intestinal transplant, so some T cells may come from the graft donor.

The chain couples TRBV10-2 to TRBJ1-1; D gene uncertain. This CDR3 has 14 amino acids. Germline lookup yields CDR1 WSHSY and CDR2 SAAADI. The ends were cut back, 2 bases at V and 4 bases at J, with 11 bases in the middle. CDR3 nucleotides: TGCGCCAGCAGTGAGCCCCTCTCAAGCACTGAAGCTTTCTTT. Translation: CASSEPLSSTEAFF.

The chain recombines TRBV6-6 with TRBJ2-7, with D perhaps TRBD1 (5 bases). The germline V and J ends were trimmed by 2 bases and 4 bases, with 9 bases remaining between them. This CDR3 spans 13 amino acids. Germline CDR1 and CDR2: MNHNY and SVGAGI (reference sequence). The CDR3 is CASSYGAFYEQYF. The CDR3 bases are TGTGCCAGCAGTTACGGGGCCTTTTACGAGCAGTACTTC.

The chain recombines TRBV6-1 with TRBJ1-6; TRBD1 is a possible D gene (5 bases). V lost 6 bases, J lost 7 bases, and 10 bases lay in between. This CDR3 comprises 13 residues. CDR1 is MNHNS and CDR2 is SASEGT in the germline V gene. CDR3 sequence (DNA): TGTGCCAGCAGACAAGGGGTGAATTCACCCCTCCACTTT. Protein sequence: CASRQGVNSPLHF.

This rearrangement joins TRBV9 to TRBJ1-2; 11 nucleotides agree with TRBD1. The length of the CDR3 is 15 residues. After removal of 4 bases from V and 3 bases from J, the junction contained 5 bases not matched to a gene. Germline CDR1 and CDR2: SGDLS and YYNGEE. The CDR3 region has the DNA TGTGCCAGCAGCCCAGGGACAGGGGGTGACTATGGCTACACCTTC. Translated: CASSPGTGGDYGYTF.

The chain carries TRBV18 and TRBJ1-2; D not resolved. This CDR3 region has 13 residues. Germline V gene data show CDR1 as KGHSH and CDR2 as LQKENI. The V end was cut by 3 bases, the J end by 5 bases, with 10 bases between. CDR3 in amino acids: CASSPGSTYGYTF. DNA of the CDR3: TGTGCCAGCTCACCGGGTAGTACTTATGGCTACACCTTC.

The chain recombines TRBV23-1 with TRBJ2-3; D is ambiguous. TRBV23-1 is reported as an ORF; its role is uncertain. The CDR3 covers 12 residues. Trimming left V 8 bases short and J 2 bases short, with 8 bases between. This CDR3 is CASGQPTDTQYF. The CDR3 bases are TGCGCCAGCGGCCAACCCACAGATACGCAGTATTTT.

There are a few counts of this clone. The chain joins TRBV19 to TRBJ1-2; 9 bases align to TRBD1. The CDR3 has 14 residues. Germline loops: CDR1 LNHDA, CDR2 SQIVND (reference sequence). Trimming at V came to 5 bases and at J to 8 bases, leaving 9 bases not matched to a gene. The CDR3 DNA follows: TGTGCCAGTAGTCCCGGGACAGGGCCTTGGGGCTACACCTTC. Its protein is CASSPGTGPWGYTF.

V gene TRBV6-6 combines with J gene TRBJ2-7; 8 nucleotides agree with TRBD1. V lost 2 bases, J lost 2 bases, and 5 bases stayed unmatched. The CDR3 runs 15 residues. The germline V gene has CDR1 MNHNY and CDR2 SVGAGI (reference sequence). CDR3 sequence: CASSYTEGQAYEQYF. CDR3 DNA: TGTGCCAGCAGTTACACGGAGGGACAGGCCTACGAGCAGTACTTC.

The chain carries TRBV9 and TRBJ1-1; D might be TRBD1 (5 bases). From germline, CDR1 is SGDLS and CDR2 YYNGEE. Trimming stripped 0 bases from V and 9 bases from J, with 18 bases between. This CDR3 is 15 amino acids long. CDR3 coding DNA: TGTGCCAGCAGCGTAGGGGGGACCGACGGAAATAAAGCTTTCTTT. Amino acid sequence: CASSVGGTDGNKAFF.

The chain has TRBV7-9 and TRBJ2-1; 7 nucleotides line up with TRBD1. CDR3 length: 12 residues. V shed 5 bases and J 9 bases; nucleotides not matched to a gene: 4. The germline V gene encodes CDR1 SEHNR and CDR2 FQNEAQ (reference sequence). CDR3 nucleotides: TGTGCCAGCAGCGGGACAGTTGCTGAGCAGTTCTTC. It yields the protein CASSGTVAEQFF.

The chain's CDR3 is CASSLQSTGSDTQYF. CDR3 DNA sequence: TGTGCCAGCAGCTTACAATCCACAGGGTCAGATACGCAGTATTTT. The chain joins TRBV7-3 to TRBJ2-3, with a tentative D call TRBD1 (6 bases). The CDR3 is 15 residues long. Trimming pared 2 bases from V and 4 bases from J, leaving 13 bases between. From germline, CDR1 is SGHTA and CDR2 FQGTGA.

V is TRBV28 and J is TRBJ2-7; D not certain. Germline V lookup: CDR1 MDHEN, CDR2 SYDVKM. V dropped 3 bases and J dropped 7 bases, with 4 bases sitting between them. The CDR3 length is 10 residues. CDR3 in amino acids: CASSLGEQYF. In nucleotides, the CDR3 is TGTGCCAGCAGTTTGGGTGAGCAGTACTTC.

V gene TRBV7-9 combines with J gene TRBJ1-2, with TRBD1 as a possible D gene (5 bases). The CDR3 runs to 13 residues. CDR1 and CDR2 (germline): SEHNR, FQNEAQ (reference sequence). Between the trimmed V and J ends, which lost 3 bases and 8 bases, there was a span of 13 bases. The CDR3 bases are TGTGCCAGCAGCTTCGGGACTCTGGGGGGCTACACCTTC. Protein product: CASSFGTLGGYTF.

This chain connects TRBV21-1 to TRBJ1-6. TRBV21-1 is given as a pseudogene. The CDR3 has 15 amino acids. The DNA of the CDR3 is TGTGCCAGCAGCAAATTCTGTTCCTATAATTCACCCCTCCACTTT. Translating it yields CASSKFCSYNSPLHF.

The gene calls are TRBV6-6 and TRBJ1-2; D gene uncertain. Germline V CDR1 and CDR2: MNHNY, SVGAGI (reference sequence). V gave up 7 bases and J gave up 2 bases, with 14 bases separating them. This CDR3 is 14 amino acids long. This chain's CDR3 is CASTMEGWNYGYTF. As DNA, the CDR3 is TGTGCCAGCACCATGGAGGGATGGAACTATGGCTACACCTTC.

The chain joins TRBV6-6 to TRBJ1-1, with D possibly TRBD1 on 5 matching bases. CDR3 length: 13 amino acids. The germline V gene has CDR1 MNHNY and CDR2 SVGAGI (reference sequence). V lost 6 bases, J lost 1 base, and 9 bases lay in between. The CDR3 bases are TGTGCCAGCAGCACAGGCGGGAACACTGAAGCTTTCTTT. This sequence encodes CASSTGGNTEAFF.

V usage is TRBV6-1 and J usage is TRBJ1-2, with D perhaps matching TRBD1 (5 bases). CDR3 length: 14 amino acids. Germline V lookup: CDR1 MNHNS, CDR2 SASEGT. Trimming pared 1 base from V and 10 bases from J, leaving 16 bases between. As DNA, the CDR3 is TGTGCCAGCAGTGAAGTGGCAGGGTCGGGACCCTACACCTTC. It is translated as CASSEVAGSGPYTF.